This T cell receptor (beta chain) is drawn from a study of cytomegalovirus exposure and HLA in healthy donors. Overall study: The same platform as the roughly 670 first-cohort repertoires was used for the 120 validation repertoires, a later analysis reported. Broader study findings: In a later analysis, first-cohort TCR clusters were found to tend to co-occur in the 95 to 150 validation repertoires. The study flagged about 150 TCR beta chains as cytomegalovirus-associated.

As for this clone: No antigen is known for it.

Here immunoSEQ multiplex PCR was the method, and the copy in TCRdb shows in-frame clones only, minus some. The sample carries 82,000 or so clones, around 95% recorded once. V shed 3 bases and J 4 bases; nucleotides not matched to a gene: 10. The CDR3 contains 16 residues. Germline lookup yields CDR1 SQVTM and CDR2 ANQGSEA. The gene calls are TRBV29-1 and TRBJ1-2, with 11 bases identical to TRBD1. What was sequenced was PBMCs. This receptor was obtained from a woman under 30 in good health and CMV-seronegative. CDR3 residues: CSVEDLDRGLGYGYTF. Written as DNA, the CDR3 is TGCAGCGTTGAGGACTTGGACAGGGGGCTGGGCTATGGCTACACCTTC.